The present T cell receptor beta chain was sequenced within a study of PD-1 blockade in classical Hodgkin lymphoma. Study conclusions and caveats: Whoever responded completely had baseline diversity much like that seen in newly diagnosed patients. Significantly greater TCR diversity emerged by C4D1 in CD4+ cells but not CD8+ cells.

All patients experienced relapse after autologous stem cell transplantation, and brentuximab vedotin exposure was variable. Classification of best responses gave complete response, partial response or progressive disease. Clones were sequenced by immunoSEQ multiplex PCR, and TCRdb holds only the in-frame ones, with some missing. The sample comprises fewer than 110,000 clones, approximately 90% of which are singletons, and approximately 6.3% rests with the top ten. CDR1 is SEHNR, CDR2 FQNEAQ, per germline (reference sequence). V lost 0 bases to trimming and J lost 2 bases, with 11 bases between them. This CDR3 is 15 amino acids long. Comment on this clone: Its cognate antigen is unknown.

The TCR sequence derives from a human donor with classical Hodgkin lymphoma. Sample: peripheral blood mononuclear cells (PBMCs), taken before the second cycle of nivolumab. This sequence joins TRBV7-9 and TRBJ2-7; no clear D gene. The CDR3 loop reads CASSLALGPPYEQYF. The CDR3, as DNA: TGTGCCAGCAGCTTAGCCCTAGGCCCCCCCTACGAGCAGTACTTC.